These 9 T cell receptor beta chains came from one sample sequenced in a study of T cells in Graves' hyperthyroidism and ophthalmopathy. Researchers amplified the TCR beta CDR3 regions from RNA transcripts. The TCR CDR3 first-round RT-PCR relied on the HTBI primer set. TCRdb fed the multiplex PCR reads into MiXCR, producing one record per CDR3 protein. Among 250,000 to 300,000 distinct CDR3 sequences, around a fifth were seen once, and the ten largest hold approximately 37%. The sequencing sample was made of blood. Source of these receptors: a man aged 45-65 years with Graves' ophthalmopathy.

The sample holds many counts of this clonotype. CDR3 in amino acids: CASSGGGPSTEAFF. The CDR3 DNA follows: TGTGCCAGCAGTGGAGGGGGTCCCAGCACTGAAGCTTTCTTT. The chain recombines TRBV2 with TRBJ1-1; weak D call: TRBD1 (6 bases). V dropped 4 bases and J dropped 4 bases, with 13 bases sitting between them. The germline CDR1 and CDR2 sequences are SNHLY and FYNNEI. The CDR3 length is 14 residues.

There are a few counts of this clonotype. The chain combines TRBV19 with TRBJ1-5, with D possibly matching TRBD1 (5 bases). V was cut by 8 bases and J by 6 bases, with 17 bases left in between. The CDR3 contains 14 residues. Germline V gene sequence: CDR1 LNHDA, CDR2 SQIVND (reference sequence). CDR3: CASQTRDGIQPQHF. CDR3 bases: TGTGCCAGTCAAACCCGGGACGGTATTCAGCCCCAGCATTTT. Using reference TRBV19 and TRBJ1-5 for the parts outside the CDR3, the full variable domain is DGGITQSPKYLFRKEGQNVTLSCEQNLNHDAMYWYRQDPGQGLRLIYYSQIVNDFQKGDIAEGYSVSREKKESFPLTVTSAQKNPTAFYLCASQTRDGIQPQHFGDGTRLSIL.

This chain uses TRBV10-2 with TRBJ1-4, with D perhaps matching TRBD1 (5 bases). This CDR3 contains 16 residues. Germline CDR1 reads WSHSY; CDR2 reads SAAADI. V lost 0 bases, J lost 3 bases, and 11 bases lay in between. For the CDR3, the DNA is TGCGCCAGCAGTGAGTCGAGCCGGGGGGCTAATGAAAAACTGTTTTTT. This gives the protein CASSESSRGANEKLFF.

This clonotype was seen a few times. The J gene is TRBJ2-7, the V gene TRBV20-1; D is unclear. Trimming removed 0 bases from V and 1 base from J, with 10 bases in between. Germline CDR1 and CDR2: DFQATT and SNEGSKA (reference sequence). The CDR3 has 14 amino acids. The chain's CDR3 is CSARDSTFSYEQYF. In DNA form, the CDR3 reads TGCAGTGCTAGAGATTCGACTTTTTCCTACGAGCAGTACTTC.

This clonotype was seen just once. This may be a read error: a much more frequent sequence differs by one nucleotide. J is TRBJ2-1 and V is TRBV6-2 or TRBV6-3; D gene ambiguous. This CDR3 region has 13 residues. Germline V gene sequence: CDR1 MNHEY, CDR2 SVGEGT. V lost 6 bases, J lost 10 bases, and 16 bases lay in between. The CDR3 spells CASRPQNAYEQFF. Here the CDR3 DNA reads TGTGCCAGCAGGCCCCAGAATGCATACGAGCAGTTCTTC.

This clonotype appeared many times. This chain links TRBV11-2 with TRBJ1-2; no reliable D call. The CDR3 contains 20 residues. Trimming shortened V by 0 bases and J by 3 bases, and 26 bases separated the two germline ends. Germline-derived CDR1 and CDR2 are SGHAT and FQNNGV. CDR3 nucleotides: TGTGCCAGCAGCTTAGATCTAAGTCAGGACCCAAGGTTCCGTCACTATGGCTACACCTTC. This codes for CASSLDLSQDPRFRHYGYTF.

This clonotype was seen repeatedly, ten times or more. CDR3: CASSQTLQNTEAFF. In DNA, the CDR3 is TGTGCCAGCAGCCAAACCTTACAGAACACTGAAGCTTTCTTT. The rearrangement uses TRBV3-1 and TRBJ1-1; the D is unclear. CDR1 and CDR2 (germline): LGHDT, YNNKEL (reference sequence). The CDR3 is 14 amino acids. Between the trimmed V and J ends, which lost 2 bases and 1 base, there was a span of 8 bases.

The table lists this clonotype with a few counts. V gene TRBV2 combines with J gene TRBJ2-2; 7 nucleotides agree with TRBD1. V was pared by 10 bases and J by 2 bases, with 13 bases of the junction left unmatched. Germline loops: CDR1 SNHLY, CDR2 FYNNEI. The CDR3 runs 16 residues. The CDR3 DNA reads TGTGCCATTCCAACGCTCCGGGACAGTAACACCGGGGAGCTGTTTTTT. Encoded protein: CAIPTLRDSNTGELFF.

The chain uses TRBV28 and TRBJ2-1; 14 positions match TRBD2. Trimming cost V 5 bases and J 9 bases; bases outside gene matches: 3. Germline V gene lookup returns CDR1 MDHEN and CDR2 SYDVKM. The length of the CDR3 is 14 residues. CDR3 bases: TGTGCCAGCAGTCACGGACTAGCGGGAGGTGAGCAGTTCTTC. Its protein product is CASSHGLAGGEQFF. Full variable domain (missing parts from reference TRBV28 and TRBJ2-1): DVKVTQSSRYLVKRTGEKVFLECVQDMDHENMFWYRQDPGLGLRLIYFSYDVKMKEKGDIPEGYSVSREKKERFSLILESASTNQTSMYLCASSHGLAGGEQFFGPGTRLTVL.